This is a list of T cell receptor beta chains from one sample in a study of cytomegalovirus exposure and HLA in healthy donors. The table came from immunoSEQ multiplex PCR; TCRdb's copy has only in-frame clones and leaves some out. The sample shows over 150,000 clones, 75% to 90% of them seen only once. The sample taken for sequencing was PBMCs. Receptors were obtained from a human donor in good health. The CDR3 runs from the conserved cysteine through the conserved F or W. D genes are given only for firm matches. A clone size is listed for some rows: how often the clone was seen (once, few, many), or a class if it is expanded.

V gene: TRBV11-2
clone size: -
D gene: -
J gene: TRBJ1-4
CDR3 protein: CASSIQGYSTTNEKLFF
CDR3 DNA: TGTGCCAGCAGCATACAGGGTTATAGCACAACTAATGAAAAACTGTTTTTT

V gene: TRBV21-1
clone size: -
D gene: -
J gene: TRBJ1-5
CDR3 protein: CASSNLIRQGACQPQHF
CDR3 DNA: TGTGCCAGCAGCAATTTAATCCGACAGGGGGCTTGTCAGCCCCAGCATTTT

V gene: TRBV5-5
clone size: -
D gene: TRBD1
J gene: TRBJ1-1
CDR3 protein: CASNRGPEAFF
CDR3 DNA: TGTGCCAGCAACAGGGGACCTGAAGCTTTCTTT

V gene: TRBV4-3
clone size: -
D gene: TRBD1
J gene: TRBJ1-3
CDR3 protein: CASSHRDSSGNTIYF
CDR3 DNA: TGCGCCAGCAGCCACCGGGACAGCTCTGGAAACACCATATATTTT

V gene: TRBV27
clone size: -
D gene: TRBD1
J gene: TRBJ2-7
CDR3 protein: CASSFRGQGRNYEQYF
CDR3 DNA: TGTGCCAGCAGTTTTCGAGGACAGGGGCGAAACTACGAGCAGTACTTC

V gene: TRBV7-9
clone size: -
D gene: -
J gene: TRBJ1-1
CDR3 protein: CSSSLGGDEAFF
CDR3 DNA: TGTTCCAGCAGCTTAGGTGGAGATGAAGCTTTCTTT

V gene: TRBV19
clone size: -
D gene: -
J gene: TRBJ1-1
CDR3 protein: CASSIVTVNTEAFF
CDR3 DNA: TGTGCCAGTAGTATTGTGACAGTGAACACTGAAGCTTTCTTT

V gene: TRBV4-3
clone size: few
D gene: TRBD1
J gene: TRBJ1-1
CDR3 protein: CASSQGGDRGLAEAFF
CDR3 DNA: TGCGCCAGCAGCCAAGGAGGGGACAGGGGATTGGCTGAAGCTTTCTTT

V gene: TRBV5-4
clone size: -
D gene: TRBD1
J gene: TRBJ1-1
CDR3 protein: CASSLRGSEAFF
CDR3 DNA: TGTGCCAGCAGCCTCAGGGGGTCTGAAGCTTTCTTT

V gene: TRBV7-3
clone size: -
D gene: TRBD2
J gene: TRBJ2-2
CDR3 protein: CASSLVRLAGNPNTGELFF
CDR3 DNA: TGTGCCAGCAGCTTGGTTAGGTTAGCGGGGAATCCGAACACCGGGGAGCTGTTTTTT

V gene: TRBV30
clone size: -
D gene: -
J gene: TRBJ1-6
CDR3 protein: CAHPSPLHF
CDR3 DNA: TGTGCCCATCCATCACCCCTCCACTTT

V gene: TRBV29-1
clone size: -
D gene: TRBD1
J gene: TRBJ2-5
CDR3 protein: CSARTGGWETQYF
CDR3 DNA: TGCAGCGCCCGTACAGGGGGCTGGGAGACCCAGTACTTC

V gene: TRBV9
clone size: -
D gene: -
J gene: TRBJ2-2
CDR3 protein: CASSPLSTGELFF
CDR3 DNA: TGTGCCAGCAGCCCCTTGAGCACCGGGGAGCTGTTTTTT

V gene: TRBV29-1
clone size: -
D gene: -
J gene: TRBJ1-1
CDR3 protein: CSALSGDTEAFF
CDR3 DNA: TGCAGCGCCTTGTCGGGGGACACTGAAGCTTTCTTT

V gene: TRBV28
clone size: -
D gene: TRBD2
J gene: TRBJ2-7
CDR3 protein: CASSLQRGAEQYF
CDR3 DNA: TGTGCCAGCAGTCTACAGCGGGGGGCCGAGCAGTACTTC

V gene: TRBV4-1
clone size: -
D gene: TRBD1
J gene: TRBJ2-7
CDR3 protein: CASSQETGGPYEQYF
CDR3 DNA: TGCGCCAGCAGCCAAGAAACAGGGGGCCCCTACGAGCAGTACTTC

V gene: TRBV18
clone size: -
D gene: -
J gene: TRBJ1-2
CDR3 protein: CASSITENYGYTF
CDR3 DNA: TGTGCCAGCTCAATAACAGAAAACTATGGCTACACCTTC

V gene: TRBV6-1
clone size: -
D gene: TRBD1
J gene: TRBJ1-4
CDR3 protein: CASSGWDRVGEKLFF
CDR3 DNA: TGTGCCAGCAGTGGCTGGGACAGGGTGGGTGAAAAACTGTTTTTT

V gene: TRBV18
clone size: -
D gene: -
J gene: TRBJ1-1
CDR3 protein: CASSPMTEGTEAFF
CDR3 DNA: TGTGCCAGCTCACCGATGACAGAAGGGACTGAAGCTTTCTTT

V gene: TRBV10-1
clone size: -
D gene: TRBD1
J gene: TRBJ1-1
CDR3 protein: CASSETGTGTTEAFF
CDR3 DNA: TGCGCCAGCAGTGAGACCGGGACAGGGACCACTGAAGCTTTCTTT

V gene: TRBV9
clone size: -
D gene: -
J gene: TRBJ1-1
CDR3 protein: CASSAPGAQTEAFF
CDR3 DNA: TGTGCCAGCAGCGCCCCAGGGGCCCAGACTGAAGCTTTCTTT

V gene: TRBV2
clone size: -
D gene: -
J gene: TRBJ2-5
CDR3 protein: CASGALGETQYF
CDR3 DNA: TGTGCCAGCGGAGCCCTGGGAGAGACCCAGTACTTC

V gene: TRBV7-9
clone size: -
D gene: -
J gene: TRBJ2-4
CDR3 protein: CASSLGSGLAKNIQYF
CDR3 DNA: TGTGCCAGCAGCTTAGGCAGCGGCTTAGCCAAAAACATTCAGTACTTC

V gene: TRBV4-3
clone size: once
D gene: -
J gene: TRBJ2-7
CDR3 protein: CASSQEAGRSYEQYF
CDR3 DNA: TGCGCCAGCAGCCAAGAGGCGGGGCGCTCCTACGAGCAGTACTTC

V gene: TRBV10-3
clone size: -
D gene: -
J gene: TRBJ2-7
CDR3 protein: CAISERQGPSYEQYF
CDR3 DNA: TGTGCCATCAGTGAGCGGCAGGGGCCTTCCTACGAGCAGTACTTC

V gene: TRBV30
clone size: -
D gene: -
J gene: TRBJ2-4
CDR3 protein: CAWSVRHRLIAKNIQYF
CDR3 DNA: TGTGCCTGGAGTGTAAGGCACAGGTTAATAGCCAAAAACATTCAGTACTTC

V gene: TRBV7-6
clone size: -
D gene: TRBD1
J gene: TRBJ2-7
CDR3 protein: CASSSPDPGTGDYHEQYF
CDR3 DNA: TGTGCCAGCAGCTCCCCCGACCCCGGGACAGGGGATTACCACGAGCAGTACTTC

V gene: TRBV6-1
clone size: -
D gene: TRBD1
J gene: TRBJ1-5
CDR3 protein: CASRAPGGFGQPQHF
CDR3 DNA: TGTGCCAGCAGGGCCCCAGGGGGCTTCGGGCAGCCCCAGCATTTT

V gene: TRBV29-1
clone size: -
D gene: -
J gene: TRBJ1-3
CDR3 protein: CSAAFQYGSGNTIYF
CDR3 DNA: TGCAGCGCCGCCTTTCAATACGGCTCTGGAAACACCATATATTTT

V gene: TRBV7-8
clone size: -
D gene: -
J gene: TRBJ1-2
CDR3 protein: CASSLVLQSGYTF
CDR3 DNA: TGTGCCAGCAGCTTAGTTTTACAATCTGGCTACACCTTC

V gene: TRBV5-6
clone size: -
D gene: TRBD1
J gene: TRBJ1-2
CDR3 protein: CASRATDRDKRYGYTF
CDR3 DNA: TGTGCCAGCAGAGCTACAGACAGGGATAAACGGTATGGCTACACCTTC

V gene: TRBV7-2
clone size: -
D gene: -
J gene: TRBJ2-7
CDR3 protein: CASSYYRESYEQYF
CDR3 DNA: TGTGCCAGCAGCTATTACAGGGAATCCTACGAGCAGTACTTC

V gene: TRBV5-5
clone size: -
D gene: TRBD1
J gene: TRBJ2-2
CDR3 protein: CASSLTGTGTGELFF
CDR3 DNA: TGTGCCAGCAGCTTGACCGGGACAGGGACCGGGGAGCTGTTTTTT

V gene: TRBV5-1
clone size: -
D gene: TRBD1
J gene: TRBJ2-3
CDR3 protein: CASSLGTGGVDTQYF
CDR3 DNA: TGCGCCAGCAGCTTGGGGACAGGGGGAGTGGATACGCAGTATTTT

V gene: TRBV7-2
clone size: few
D gene: TRBD2
J gene: TRBJ2-1
CDR3 protein: CASTHGRGEQFF
CDR3 DNA: TGTGCCAGCACCCACGGGAGGGGTGAGCAGTTCTTC

V gene: TRBV4-1
clone size: -
D gene: TRBD1
J gene: TRBJ1-5
CDR3 protein: CASSPWGDSVYQPQHF
CDR3 DNA: TGCGCCAGCAGCCCCTGGGGGGACAGCGTTTATCAGCCCCAGCATTTT

V gene: TRBV4-3
clone size: -
D gene: TRBD1
J gene: TRBJ1-6
CDR3 protein: CASSQGDRGPLHF
CDR3 DNA: TGCGCCAGCAGCCAAGGGGACAGGGGGCCCCTCCACTTT

V gene: TRBV7-8
clone size: -
D gene: TRBD1
J gene: TRBJ2-3
CDR3 protein: CASSLESRGQADTQYF
CDR3 DNA: TGTGCCAGCAGCTTAGAGTCCAGGGGGCAGGCAGATACGCAGTATTTT

V gene: TRBV4-1
clone size: -
D gene: -
J gene: TRBJ2-7
CDR3 protein: CASSLGLAENEQYF
CDR3 DNA: TGCGCCAGCAGCCTGGGACTCGCTGAAAACGAGCAGTACTTC

V gene: TRBV11-2
clone size: once
D gene: TRBD2
J gene: TRBJ2-1
CDR3 protein: CASSAGLANEQFF
CDR3 DNA: TGTGCCAGCAGCGCGGGACTAGCAAATGAGCAGTTCTTC

V gene: TRBV18
clone size: -
D gene: -
J gene: TRBJ1-2
CDR3 protein: CASSETGTNYGYTF
CDR3 DNA: TGTGCCAGCTCAGAGACCGGGACTAACTATGGCTACACCTTC

V gene: TRBV14
clone size: few
D gene: -
J gene: TRBJ2-7
CDR3 protein: CASSAGSEQYF
CDR3 DNA: TGTGCCAGCAGCGCTGGCTCCGAGCAGTACTTC

V gene: TRBV7-2
clone size: -
D gene: TRBD1
J gene: TRBJ2-5
CDR3 protein: CASSLGGDRGFVVTQYF
CDR3 DNA: TGTGCCAGCAGCTTAGGAGGGGACAGGGGTTTTGTCGTGACCCAGTACTTC

V gene: TRBV5-1
clone size: -
D gene: TRBD2
J gene: TRBJ2-7
CDR3 protein: CASSQGLAGSYEQYF
CDR3 DNA: TGCGCCAGCAGCCAGGGACTAGCGGGTTCCTACGAGCAGTACTTC

V gene: TRBV5-1
clone size: -
D gene: TRBD2
J gene: TRBJ2-3
CDR3 protein: CASSSAGGYSDTQYF
CDR3 DNA: TGCGCCAGCAGCTCAGCGGGGGGGTATTCAGATACGCAGTATTTT

V gene: TRBV2
clone size: -
D gene: TRBD2
J gene: TRBJ2-2
CDR3 protein: CASSKLAANTGELFF
CDR3 DNA: TGTGCCAGCAGTAAACTAGCGGCGAACACCGGGGAGCTGTTTTTT

V gene: TRBV7-2
clone size: -
D gene: -
J gene: TRBJ1-1
CDR3 protein: CASSTAIALRNTEAFF
CDR3 DNA: TGTGCCAGCAGCACAGCCATTGCGCTTAGGAACACTGAAGCTTTCTTT

V gene: TRBV7-2
clone size: -
D gene: -
J gene: TRBJ1-1
CDR3 protein: CASSLGQLMNTEAFF
CDR3 DNA: TGTGCCAGCAGCCTAGGACAGCTTATGAACACTGAAGCTTTCTTT

V gene: TRBV5-1
clone size: -
D gene: TRBD1
J gene: TRBJ2-7
CDR3 protein: CASSTTPPGGEQYF
CDR3 DNA: TGCGCCAGCAGCACCACACCTCCAGGGGGCGAGCAGTACTTC

V gene: TRBV27
clone size: -
D gene: -
J gene: TRBJ1-2
CDR3 protein: CASSPSMGVNYGYTF
CDR3 DNA: TGTGCCAGCAGCCCTTCGATGGGAGTTAACTATGGCTACACCTTC

V gene: TRBV9
clone size: -
D gene: TRBD2
J gene: TRBJ2-7
CDR3 protein: CASSATGGAYEQYF
CDR3 DNA: TGTGCCAGCAGCGCCACGGGGGGGGCCTACGAGCAGTACTTC

V gene: TRBV10-3
clone size: -
D gene: TRBD2
J gene: TRBJ2-7
CDR3 protein: CAIMASGGADSYEQYF
CDR3 DNA: TGTGCCATCATGGCTAGCGGGGGGGCGGATTCTTACGAGCAGTACTTC

V gene: TRBV4-1
clone size: -
D gene: -
J gene: TRBJ2-5
CDR3 protein: CASSQRAGGQETQYF
CDR3 DNA: TGCGCCAGCAGCCAACGAGCTGGAGGGCAAGAGACCCAGTACTTC

V gene: TRBV7-2
clone size: -
D gene: -
J gene: TRBJ2-1
CDR3 protein: CASSLASTGGEQFF
CDR3 DNA: TGTGCCAGCAGCTTAGCCTCTACGGGGGGCGAGCAGTTCTTC

V gene: TRBV5-6
clone size: -
D gene: -
J gene: TRBJ2-4
CDR3 protein: CASSLRGGAKNIQYF
CDR3 DNA: TGTGCCAGCAGCTTGAGGGGCGGAGCCAAAAACATTCAGTACTTC

V gene: TRBV28
clone size: -
D gene: -
J gene: TRBJ2-3
CDR3 protein: CASSGGNQPQYF
CDR3 DNA: TGTGCCAGCAGTGGGGGCAATCAGCCCCAGTATTTT

V gene: TRBV15
clone size: -
D gene: -
J gene: TRBJ2-7
CDR3 protein: CATSRDLGVVFYEQYF
CDR3 DNA: TGTGCCACCAGCAGAGACCTAGGAGTAGTTTTCTACGAGCAGTACTTC